A selection of T cell receptor beta chains follows, all from one sample in a study of regulatory T cells in long-lasting Graves disease. TCRdb analysed the multiplex PCR reads with MiXCR anew, one entry per CDR3 protein. Of a few hundred thousand distinct CDR3 sequences in the sample, around a fifth were seen once. This specimen was peripheral blood mononuclear cells (PBMCs), taken when the disease was refractory, from a patient treated with antithyroid drugs. These receptors were taken from a female donor with Graves disease. Both conserved end residues are part of each CDR3. A D gene is named only where the DNA matches it firmly. Only part of the rows carry a size: once, few, many, or a class if the clone is expanded.

DNA | CDR3 | V | D | size | J
TGTGCCAGTAGTACTGGGGGCGGGAGCCTTCAAGAGACCCAGTACTTC | CASSTGGGSLQETQYF | TRBV19 | NA | few | TRBJ2-5
TGTGCCAGCGGAACCTTTAGTGTGGGTGGGGGAAACATTCAGTACTTC | CASGTFSVGGGNIQYF | TRBV27 | NA | many | TRBJ2-4
TGTGCCAGCAGCATGGGACATCCGAACACCGGGGAGCTGTTTTTT | CASSMGHPNTGELFF | TRBV7-9 | NA | few | TRBJ2-2
TGTGCCAGCAGACCCCTCTCCGGACGGGCCGGGGAACAGCCCCAGCATTTT | CASRPLSGRAGEQPQHF | TRBV11-2 | NA | many | TRBJ1-5
TGCAGTGCCAAGACAGGGATTTCAAATCAGCCCCAGCATTTT | CSAKTGISNQPQHF | TRBV20-1 | TRBD1 | few | TRBJ1-5
TGCAGCGCCAAGGCAGGCAATCAGCCCCAGCATTTT | CSAKAGNQPQHF | TRBV29-1 | NA | NA | TRBJ1-5
TGTGCCAGCAGTACCTCCCCGCAGAGGTGGACTGAAGCTTTCTTT | CASSTSPQRWTEAFF | TRBV28 | NA | many | TRBJ1-1
TGCAGTGCTAGAGGGGTGAGACGGGGCTCTGGGGCCAACGTCCTGACTTTC | CSARGVRRGSGANVLTF | TRBV20-1 | NA | few | TRBJ2-6
TGTGCCAGCAGCGGGGACCGGGACTACTACAATGAGCAGTTCTTC | CASSGDRDYYNEQFF | TRBV6-2/TRBV6-3 | TRBD2 | NA | TRBJ2-1
TGTGCCAGCAGCCCCGGACGGATTGAAGCTTTCTTT | CASSPGRIEAFF | TRBV14 | NA | NA | TRBJ1-1
TGTGCCAGCAGCTTAGATTCGTGGTACAGCAGCTACGAGCAGTACTTC | CASSLDSWYSSYEQYF | TRBV11-2 | NA | many | TRBJ2-7
TGTGCCAGCAGCCAAGGAGTTCGGGAGACCCAGTACTTC | CASSQGVRETQYF | TRBV3-1 | NA | few | TRBJ2-5
TGTGCCAGCAGCTTGGCCTTATGGCAGGGTGTTGAAGCTTTCTTT | CASSLALWQGVEAFF | TRBV7-8 | NA | many | TRBJ1-1
TGTGCCAGCAGTTATCATCAGAATTCACCCCTCCACTTT | CASSYHQNSPLHF | TRBV6-2/TRBV6-3 | NA | many | TRBJ1-6
TGCGCCAGCAGCCGAGGCCAGGACAGGGGAGACTATGGCTACACCTTC | CASSRGQDRGDYGYTF | TRBV4-3 | TRBD1 | NA | TRBJ1-2
TGCGCCAGCAGCTCCGGAGCCGGGACGGCCGCCTACGAGCAGTACTTC | CASSSGAGTAAYEQYF | TRBV5-1 | NA | NA | TRBJ2-7
TGTGCCAGCAGCTCCGCTGACAGGGGGGATGAGACCCAGTACTTC | CASSSADRGDETQYF | TRBV5-5 | TRBD1 | NA | TRBJ2-5
TGTGCCAGCAGCTTACAGGGTGTCACTGAAGCTTTCTTT | CASSLQGVTEAFF | TRBV6-1 | NA | many | TRBJ1-1
TGTGCCAGCAGTCCCGCGGGGGGGTCTAACGAGCAGTACTTC | CASSPAGGSNEQYF | TRBV5-4 | TRBD2 | NA | TRBJ2-7
TGTGCCAGCAGTTACAGGTTTTCCGAGCAGTACTTC | CASSYRFSEQYF | TRBV6-5 | NA | many | TRBJ2-7
TGTGCCAGCAGCCCGAAGAGAGCCAAAAACATTCAGTACTTC | CASSPKRAKNIQYF | TRBV11-3 | NA | few | TRBJ2-4
TGTGCCAGCAGTTACGGGCAGAAAGGAAGTACTGAAGCTTTCTTT | CASSYGQKGSTEAFF | TRBV6-2/TRBV6-3 | NA | few | TRBJ1-1
TGTGCCAGCCAAACAGTCTCTGGGGCCAACGTCCTGACTTTC | CASQTVSGANVLTF | TRBV28 | NA | many | TRBJ2-6
TGTGCCAGCAGCTTGTCGGTATACGGCTACACCTTC | CASSLSVYGYTF | TRBV6-1 | NA | many | TRBJ1-2
TGTGCCAGCAGCTCCTCCGTTCCAGATACGCAGTATTTT | CASSSSVPDTQYF | TRBV7-9 | NA | NA | TRBJ2-3
TGTGCCAGCAGCGCCGGTTCCTACGAGCAGTACTTC | CASSAGSYEQYF | TRBV7-9 | NA | NA | TRBJ2-7
TGCAGTGCTTCTCGGACAGGGGGTTACGAGCAGTACTTC | CSASRTGGYEQYF | TRBV20-1 | TRBD1 | many | TRBJ2-7
TGTGCCAGCAGCCAATTCCTAGCGCTCCAAGAGACCCAGTACTTC | CASSQFLALQETQYF | TRBV14 | NA | few | TRBJ2-5
TGTGCCTGGACCCGACAGAACACTGAAGCTTTCTTT | CAWTRQNTEAFF | TRBV30 | NA | few | TRBJ1-1
TGTGCCAGCTCACCCCTGGCAGATAACAAAAACATTCAGTACTTC | CASSPLADNKNIQYF | TRBV18 | NA | NA | TRBJ2-4
TGTGCCAGCAGCGCCACCGGGAGAGGTCCAGATACGCAGTATTTT | CASSATGRGPDTQYF | TRBV7-9 | NA | once | TRBJ2-3
TGTGCCAGCAGCTACAGGACAGAATCCTACGAGCAGTACTTC | CASSYRTESYEQYF | TRBV5-5 | NA | NA | TRBJ2-7
TGTGCCAGCAGCCGAACCGACAGGGACGGCTACACCTTC | CASSRTDRDGYTF | TRBV3-1 | TRBD1 | few | TRBJ1-2
TGTGCCAGCAGCTTAGCGGGGTCCGGCGGGGGGGCCGGTGAGACCCAGTACTTC | CASSLAGSGGGAGETQYF | TRBV13 | TRBD2 | many | TRBJ2-5
TGTGCCAGCAGCTTAAACACCGGTCAAGAGACCCAGTACTTC | CASSLNTGQETQYF | TRBV7-2 | NA | many | TRBJ2-5
TGTGCCAGCATAGGGACGGTTGGGTCCTACGAGCAGTACTTC | CASIGTVGSYEQYF | TRBV25-1 | NA | NA | TRBJ2-7
TGCGCCAGCAGCCAAGCTGTGGGGGAGGACTATGGCTACACCTTC | CASSQAVGEDYGYTF | TRBV4-3 | NA | few | TRBJ1-2
TGTGCCAGCAGTTTACAGCTGACCCCTGGCTACACCTTC | CASSLQLTPGYTF | TRBV12-3/TRBV12-4 | NA | few | TRBJ1-2
TGTGCCAGTCTGAAGAGCTCTGGGGCCAACGTCCTGACTTTC | CASLKSSGANVLTF | TRBV7-9 | NA | NA | TRBJ2-6
TGTGCCAGCAGGCTCGTATTCAGGGGTCCGACGAACACTGAAGCTTTCTTT | CASRLVFRGPTNTEAFF | TRBV6-1 | NA | few | TRBJ1-1
TGCGCCAGCAGCCAACGGTGGACCTACGAGCAGTACTTC | CASSQRWTYEQYF | TRBV4-1 | NA | few | TRBJ2-7
TGTGCCAGCAGCTCCATTGACATCATACTTGGCTACACCTTC | CASSSIDIILGYTF | TRBV9 | NA | NA | TRBJ1-2
TGTGCCAGCAGCGCCAGCGGGGGACGAGAGACCCAGTACTTC | CASSASGGRETQYF | TRBV9 | TRBD2 | NA | TRBJ2-5
TGTGCCAGCAGCCAAGACAGGCAAGAGACCCAGTACTTC | CASSQDRQETQYF | TRBV7-3 | NA | many | TRBJ2-5
TGTGCCAGCAGCTTAACGGGGGGCCACGGCGAGCAGTTCTTC | CASSLTGGHGEQFF | TRBV7-2 | NA | few | TRBJ2-1
TGTGCCAGCAGCTCCGGGCGATCAAGGGCCCAGCATTTT | CASSSGRSRAQHF | TRBV6-1 | NA | many | TRBJ1-5
TGCAGTGCTAGTAGCCTAGCGGGGAACACAGATACGCAGTATTTT | CSASSLAGNTDTQYF | TRBV20-1 | TRBD2 | NA | TRBJ2-3
TGTGCCAGCAGCCGGCTAGAGGGACAGAGACGTTCACCCCTCCACTTT | CASSRLEGQRRSPLHF | TRBV28 | TRBD1 | NA | TRBJ1-6
TGCGCCAGCAGCGCGGGACAACCCAACTATGGCTACACCTTC | CASSAGQPNYGYTF | TRBV5-1 | NA | few | TRBJ1-2
TGTGCCTGGGGATACCGGGACGGAAGGAATGGCTACACCTTC | CAWGYRDGRNGYTF | TRBV30 | NA | NA | TRBJ1-2
TGCAGTGCAAAGGCCCAGGGCCGTCATGGCTACACCTTC | CSAKAQGRHGYTF | TRBV20-1 | NA | NA | TRBJ1-2
TGTGCCAGCAAATCCGGGACGGGGACTAACGAGCAGTACTTC | CASKSGTGTNEQYF | TRBV6-1 | TRBD2 | few | TRBJ2-7
TGTGCCAGCAGTGGAGGGATCAATCAGCCCCAGCATTTT | CASSGGINQPQHF | TRBV12-3/TRBV12-4 | NA | many | TRBJ1-5
TGTGCCAGTACCGCTACAGGGGTATTTTCACCCCTCCACTTT | CASTATGVFSPLHF | TRBV19 | TRBD1 | NA | TRBJ1-6
TGTGCCAGCTCACCAGATGGGACACCCCTCCACTTT | CASSPDGTPLHF | TRBV18 | NA | NA | TRBJ1-6